This T cell receptor beta chain was obtained from a study of blood T cells in healthy people across ages (dated by TCRdb to the mid-2010s). A note on the overall study: In model experiments, template switching captured roughly one uniquely barcoded TCR beta cDNA molecule for every two T cells. To track age-related changes in TCR beta repertoire diversity, the study relied on deep sequencing normalized with unique cDNA molecular identifiers. Donors were grouped into four age groups: young (average approximately 15 years), middle-aged (about 38), aged (around 60) and long-lived (approximately 78). To avoid experimental bias, donors of different ages were spread randomly across the sequencing lanes. For two donors (one aged 18 to 30 and one aged 80 or older), the study analyzed two additional independent replicas of 1 million unique cDNA reads from the same blood draw. What the research found in general, with its limitations: Donor CMV infection status was unknown, potentially confounding age-related changes in expanded clonotypes. As age increased, observed TCR beta diversity per million T cells dropped in a roughly linear way, and a significant reduction was already evident by age around 41. Conclusive comparison of naive and antigen-experienced compartments was prevented by the profiling of bulk unsorted PBMCs. Estimates of total diversity based on one million sequenced T cells were regarded as lower bounds and as underestimates. A strong correlation was found between observed TCR beta diversity and the percentage of naive T cells measured by flow cytometry. Compared with the aged group, more naive CD4+ T cells, fewer expanded clones and increased TCR diversity were shown by the long-lived group, suggesting age selection.

The germline V gene yields SQVTM for CDR1 and ANQGSEA for CDR2. Spanning cysteine to phenylalanine, the CDR3 consists of 13 amino acids. The read is trimmed to its CDR3 DNA, 39 bases read in frame from base 1. V drops 4 bases and J drops 1 base, leaving 8 bases in between. The roughly 42 donors, aged about 6 to 100 years, were systemically healthy Caucasian individuals from Russia. Around 10 milliliters of peripheral blood were drawn from each donor into EDTA-treated Vacutainer tubes. Ficoll-Paque density-gradient centrifugation was used to isolate PBMCs, with at least 6.5 million obtained per sample. Total RNA, at least 5.5 micrograms per sample, was extracted from PBMCs with Trizol reagent. Naive CD45RAhigh/CD27high T cell percentages were measured by flow cytometry on a PBMC aliquot from every donor. To prepare the library, 5' RACE was applied. Sequencing instrument: Illumina HiSeq 2500. A second PCR of roughly 7 to 11 cycles was performed with a sample-barcoded 5' primer and a J-beta primer mix. A unique molecular identifier was introduced onto each TCR beta cDNA molecule by a template-switch 5' adaptor carrying 12 random nucleotides. Each sample yielded at least 3 million CDR3-containing paired-end reads. All of the RNA was converted into first-strand cDNA using the Mint cDNA synthesis kit, with a TRBC-specific oligonucleotide serving as the primer. After uracil-DNA glycosylase treatment, a first 18-cycle PCR used universal primers M1SS and BC2_uni_R on all cDNA. Turning to the authors' computational methods: Normalization of each sample was performed by random selection of 1 million high-quality reads, each carrying a distinct molecular identifier. Reads with shared molecular identifiers were discarded instead of being binned into consensus sequences. MiTCR, set to a Q25 quality threshold and the strictest error-elimination algorithm, was used for CDR3 identification, clonotype clustering and error correction. A nonparametric unseen species model using Euler transformation provided a lower-bound estimate of total TCR beta diversity. TCRdb took the public reads, trimmed them with fastp at Q25, ran MiXCR for clone calling and kept in-frame beta chains. Every CDR3 protein is listed once, alongside the most common genes and DNA of its rows. TCRdb's processing, not the authors', yielded these V and J calls. The sample has about 1,800,000 distinct CDR3 sequences on record, 28% of them singletons. 7.7% of the sample goes to the ten largest clones.

Concerning this clonotype: There is no known antigen for this receptor. Base quality data are lacking; no much larger clone is found one base away.

The sequenced sample consisted of blood. The chain couples TRBV29-1 to TRBJ2-1; no D gene call is confident. The clonotype was recovered from a woman in her thirties in good health. The DNA reads TGCAGCGTTGCGGTCCGATCCTACAATGAGCAGTTCTTC. Its protein reads: CSVAVRSYNEQFF.